This record concerns one T cell receptor beta chain sequence. Its antigen is unknown. These data originate in a study of beta chain bispecific antibodies for T cell cancers. The CDR3 spans 14 residues. Per germline, CDR1 MNHEY and CDR2 SMNVEV (reference sequence). V lost 6 bases to trimming and J lost 7 bases, with 16 bases between them. Expansion lasted approximately 3 days, with either anti-CD3 antibody OKT3 or CD3/CD28 beads. IL-2 (roughly 90 IU/ml) and IL-7 (roughly 5 ng/ml) supported the T cell cultures. Regarding the study as a whole: Anti-TRBV12 exposure, compared with anti-CD19, reduced the TRBV12-3 proportion of TRBV signal by around 99%. The leukemia cells, rather than normal T cells, gave most of the targeted TRBV signal.

MiXCR was run by TCRdb on the 5' RACE reads, yielding one entry per CDR3 protein. Of some 9,000 distinct CDR3 sequences in the sample, approximately 2.2% were seen once. The genes are TRBV27 and TRBJ2-1; D gene unclear. This receptor was obtained from a human donor in good health. Some clones in this sample may be carry-over from other donors' samples. The sequencing used T cells from a healthy donor cultured with Jurkat leukemia cells, collected from a culture containing an anti-CD19 bispecific antibody. The chain's CDR3 is CASSRLTSGNEQFF. The CDR3, as DNA: TGTGCCAGCAGCAGACTCACCTCTGGGAATGAGCAGTTCTTC.